A selection of T cell receptor beta chains follows, all from one sample in a study of T-cell memory formation after mild COVID-19. TCRdb re-derived calls from the 5' RACE reads in MiXCR, one entry per CDR3 protein. The sample shows roughly 250,000 distinct CDR3 sequences, around 15% of them seen only once. The material sequenced was PBMCs or a T cell subset sorted from them (not recorded which). The source is a man aged 18-30 years who had mild COVID-19 (a few samples of this study predate the infection). Cell type and time point are not known. The CDR3 runs from the conserved cysteine through the conserved F or W. Fields, in order: clone size, D gene, V gene, J gene, CDR3 protein, CDR3 DNA. D genes are given only for firm matches. Clone size, where shown, is once, few, many, or a class for clones that have expanded.

>many|.|TRBV3-1|TRBJ2-5
CASSQGFQGGQETQYF
TGTGCCAGCAGCCAAGGTTTCCAGGGTGGTCAAGAGACCCAGTACTTC
>.|.|TRBV18|TRBJ1-1
CASSRGEETEAFF
TGTGCCAGCTCGAGAGGGGAGGAAACTGAAGCTTTCTTT
>.|.|TRBV6-6|TRBJ1-2
CASSTYTGVYGYTF
TGTGCCAGCAGTACGTACACGGGAGTCTATGGCTACACCTTC
>.|.|TRBV20-1|TRBJ2-4
CSARYRPLAKNIQYF
TGCAGTGCTAGGTACAGGCCCCTGGCCAAAAACATTCAGTACTTC
>few|.|TRBV7-9|TRBJ2-3
CASSLPRLGQGTDTQYF
TGTGCCAGCAGCTTACCACGACTAGGACAGGGCACAGATACGCAGTATTTT
>many|.|TRBV5-1|TRBJ2-5
CASSLSFQETQYF
TGCGCCAGCAGCTTGTCTTTCCAAGAGACCCAGTACTTC
>many|.|TRBV5-1|TRBJ2-1
CASSLDNGPLGDNEQFF
TGCGCCAGCAGCTTGGACAACGGACCTCTGGGGGACAATGAGCAGTTCTTC
>.|.|TRBV27|TRBJ1-1
CASIPPATANTEAFF
TGTGCCAGCATCCCACCCGCGACAGCGAACACTGAAGCTTTCTTT
>few|.|TRBV5-1|TRBJ2-7
CASSLASGQTYEQYF
TGCGCCAGCAGCTTGGCCTCAGGACAGACCTACGAGCAGTACTTC
>few|.|TRBV6-2/TRBV6-3|TRBJ2-7
CASSLGGPGIYEQYF
TGTGCCAGCAGTCTGGGGGGACCCGGGATCTACGAGCAGTACTTC
>few|TRBD2|TRBV24-1|TRBJ2-1
CATSDPSGRGGNEQFF
TGTGCCACCAGTGACCCCTCGGGGCGGGGGGGCAATGAGCAGTTCTTC
>.|TRBD1|TRBV5-1|TRBJ2-3
CASSLMGQGTDTQYF
TGCGCCAGCAGCTTGATGGGACAGGGGACAGATACGCAGTATTTT
>.|.|TRBV20-1|TRBJ2-5
CSARDRPAGETQYF
TGCAGTGCTAGAGATCGGCCCGCCGGGGAGACCCAGTACTTC
>few|TRBD1|TRBV5-1|TRBJ2-3
CASSLAGGAADTQYF
TGCGCCAGCAGCTTGGCAGGGGGCGCGGCAGATACGCAGTATTTT
>few|TRBD1|TRBV20-1|TRBJ1-2
CSARGPLGTGIRNYGYTF
TGCAGTGCTAGAGGCCCTCTCGGGACAGGGATAAGAAACTATGGCTACACCTTC
>.|.|TRBV7-9|TRBJ2-5
CASSLMSGETQYF
TGTGCCAGCAGCTTAATGAGTGGAGAGACCCAGTACTTC
>.|.|TRBV7-2|TRBJ2-5
CASSLWEARETQYF
TGTGCCAGCAGCTTATGGGAGGCCCGGGAGACCCAGTACTTC
>few|.|TRBV5-6|TRBJ1-4
CASSLSYPGEKLFF
TGTGCCAGCAGCTTATCCTACCCTGGTGAAAAACTGTTTTTT
>many|TRBD2|TRBV20-1|TRBJ2-3
CSAKLAGDTDTQYF
TGCAGTGCCAAACTAGCGGGGGACACAGATACGCAGTATTTT
>few|.|TRBV7-9|TRBJ1-5
CASSREQLPYSNQPQHF
TGTGCCAGCAGCAGGGAACAACTTCCGTATAGCAATCAGCCCCAGCATTTT
>.|TRBD2|TRBV5-1|TRBJ2-1
CASSLLAGAHNEQFF
TGCGCCAGCAGCTTGCTAGCGGGGGCCCACAATGAGCAGTTCTTC
>.|.|TRBV7-7|TRBJ2-2
CASSLGRNGELFF
TGTGCCAGCAGCTTAGGGCGAAACGGGGAGCTGTTTTTT
>.|TRBD2|TRBV6-1|TRBJ2-2
CASSGPAGGNTGELFF
TGTGCCAGCAGTGGCCCAGCGGGGGGGAACACCGGGGAGCTGTTTTTT
>.|.|TRBV12-3/TRBV12-4|TRBJ1-2
CASSLGGVYGYTF
TGTGCCAGCAGCCTAGGGGGAGTCTATGGCTACACCTTC
>.|.|TRBV6-5|TRBJ1-1
CASTRFMGNTEAFF
TGTGCCAGCACCCGGTTCATGGGGAACACTGAAGCTTTCTTT
>few|.|TRBV6-5|TRBJ2-7
CASSTQPKYPHEQYF
TGTGCCAGCAGTACCCAGCCGAAGTACCCCCACGAGCAGTACTTC
>few|TRBD2|TRBV20-1|TRBJ2-1
CSAASGGVYNEQFF
TGCAGTGCTGCTAGCGGGGGGGTCTACAATGAGCAGTTCTTC
>once|.|TRBV4-2|TRBJ1-3
CASSQGGVLGNTIYF
TGTGCCAGCAGCCAAGGAGGGGTGCTTGGAAACACCATATATTTT
>few|.|TRBV11-1|TRBJ1-1
CASSYSGRMNTEAFF
TGTGCCAGCAGCTATAGCGGACGGATGAACACTGAAGCTTTCTTT
>many|.|TRBV5-6|TRBJ1-1
CASSLGPMNTEAFF
TGTGCCAGCAGCCTGGGACCCATGAACACTGAAGCTTTCTTT
>.|.|TRBV10-3|TRBJ2-5
CAIRSQGGRETQYF
TGTGCCATCAGATCACAGGGTGGTAGGGAGACCCAGTACTTC
>.|.|TRBV3-1|TRBJ2-2
CASSQDYRPTGELFF
TGTGCCAGCAGCCAAGACTACAGACCAACCGGGGAGCTGTTTTTT
>few|.|TRBV6-5|TRBJ1-3
CASRQVGSGNTIYF
TGTGCCAGCAGACAAGTCGGCTCTGGAAACACCATATATTTT
>.|.|TRBV19|TRBJ1-2
CASTGQTNYGYTF
TGTGCCAGTACGGGGCAAACTAACTATGGCTACACCTTC
>many|TRBD1|TRBV6-6|TRBJ1-2
CASSGQGVGYTF
TGTGCCAGCAGTGGACAGGGAGTCGGCTACACCTTC
>many|TRBD1|TRBV27|TRBJ1-5
CASSLTGVGTQPQHF
TGTGCCAGCAGTTTGACAGGGGTAGGGACTCAGCCCCAGCATTTT
>few|.|TRBV5-1|TRBJ1-6
CASSLAGGATNNSPLHF
TGCGCCAGCAGCTTGGCGGGGGGGGCGACGAATAATTCACCCCTCCACTTT
>.|.|TRBV29-1|TRBJ2-2
CSVSGSATGELFF
TGCAGCGTTAGCGGGTCGGCCACCGGGGAGCTGTTTTTT
>few|TRBD2|TRBV9|TRBJ2-3
CASSVLAGLTDTQYF
TGTGCCAGCAGCGTCCTAGCGGGGCTCACAGATACGCAGTATTTT
>few|.|TRBV2|TRBJ2-2
CASSGGELFF
TGTGCCAGCTCAGGCGGGGAGCTGTTTTTT
>few|.|TRBV20-1|TRBJ1-6
CSARIDRGGRPLHF
TGCAGTGCTAGGATCGACCGGGGGGGTCGTCCCCTCCACTTT
>many|.|TRBV5-1|TRBJ2-5
CASRFQPGHPQETQYF
TGCGCCAGCAGATTTCAGCCGGGACACCCTCAAGAGACCCAGTACTTC
>.|.|TRBV5-1|TRBJ2-7
CASSRPSLEQYF
TGCGCCAGCAGCCGGCCGTCCCTCGAGCAGTACTTC
>.|TRBD1|TRBV6-5|TRBJ1-2
CASSYSGQGSYGYTF
TGTGCCAGCAGTTACTCGGGACAGGGGTCTTATGGCTACACCTTC
>.|TRBD2|TRBV5-1|TRBJ2-5
CASSLQAGGAEETQYF
TGCGCCAGCAGCTTGCAAGCGGGGGGGGCTGAGGAGACCCAGTACTTC
>.|.|TRBV5-1|TRBJ2-3
CASSSHSTDTQYF
TGCGCCAGCAGCTCCCACAGCACAGATACGCAGTATTTT